This passage covers 21 T cell receptor beta chains from one sample sequenced in a study of blood T cells in healthy people across ages. The authors ran a second PCR of about 6 to 11 cycles using a sample-barcoded 5' primer and a J-beta primer mix. In TCRdb, the 5' RACE reads were re-called with MiXCR into one record per CDR3 protein. The sample lists roughly 800,000 distinct CDR3 sequences, about 55% occurring once. The sequenced sample consisted of blood. The source is a man aged 80 or over in good health.

This clonotype has only a few counts. The rearrangement links TRBV20-1 to TRBJ2-5, with 12 bases that match TRBD2. Trimming took 6 bases from V and 2 from J; bases not matched to a gene: 10. The CDR3 has 16 residues. Germline values: CDR1 DFQATT, CDR2 SNEGSKA (reference sequence). The CDR3: CSASRTSGIPQETQYF. Written as DNA, the CDR3 is TGCAGTGCCAGTAGGACTAGCGGGATCCCTCAAGAGACCCAGTACTTC.

The chain recombines TRBV5-1 with TRBJ2-4; 11 bases line up with TRBD1. This CDR3 spans 16 amino acids. The trim removed 0 bases at V and 5 bases at J, leaving 4 bases unmatched. CDR1 and CDR2 from the germline V gene are SGHRS and YFSETQ. The CDR3 coding sequence is TGCGCCAGCAGCTTGGCCGGACAGGGGGCTCAAAACATTCAGTACTTC. Its translation: CASSLAGQGAQNIQYF.

The chain recombines TRBV29-1 with TRBJ1-2; D gene ambiguous. The CDR3 runs to 12 residues. The V and J ends lost 4 bases and 7 bases respectively, with 13 bases between them. Germline V gene sequence: CDR1 SQVTM, CDR2 ANQGSEA. The CDR3 sequence: CSVAGPRVGYTF. The CDR3 region has the DNA TGCAGCGTTGCGGGCCCCCGTGTTGGCTACACCTTC.

V and J are TRBV11-2 and TRBJ1-1; D is perhaps TRBD1 (5 bases). The germline V gene encodes CDR1 SGHAT and CDR2 FQNNGV. The CDR3 loop spans 16 amino acids. The V gene lost 3 bases and the J gene lost 7 bases, with 21 bases spanning the gap. CDR3 residues: CASSFDSLGARGEAFF. Written as DNA, the CDR3 is TGTGCCAGCAGCTTCGATTCGCTCGGGGCGCGGGGTGAAGCTTTCTTT. The full variable domain, rest sourced from reference TRBV11-2 and TRBJ1-1, is EAGVAQSPRYKIIEKRQSVAFWCNPISGHATLYWYQQILGQGPKLLIQFQNNGVVDDSQLPKDRFSAERLKGVDSTLKIQPAKLEDSAVYLCASSFDSLGARGEAFFGQGTRLTVV.

This clonotype has a handful of counts. The genes are TRBV29-1 and TRBJ1-2, with TRBD1 identical over 11 bases. The CDR3 extends over 12 amino acids. Germline-derived CDR1 and CDR2 are SQVTM and ANQGSEA. V trimming: 8 bases; J trimming: 8 bases; junction bases outside the gene matches: 7. The CDR3 nucleotides read TGCAGCTACGGACAGGGGGCAGGGGGCTACACCTTC. Its protein product is CSYGQGAGGYTF.

This clonotype came up once. The chain employs TRBV11-3 and TRBJ2-4; tentative D call: TRBD1 (5 bases). The DNA end is a closer match to TRBJ2-5, so the J assignment may be wrong. The V gene's germline CDR1 is SGHNT and CDR2 YENEEA. This CDR3 spans 13 amino acids. The CDR3 DNA reads TGTGCCAGCAGCCAGGGCAGATCGGAGACCCAGTACTTC. Its protein product is CASSQGRSETQYF.

In this sample, this clonotype turned up a few times. This rearrangement joins TRBV7-9 to TRBJ2-3, with D perhaps matching TRBD1 (5 bases). This CDR3 contains 15 residues. Trimming pared 5 bases from V and 0 bases from J, leaving 12 bases between. The germline V gene encodes CDR1 SEHNR and CDR2 FQNEAQ (reference sequence). The CDR3 DNA reads as TGTGCCAGCAGCATACAAAGGGGCAGCACAGATACGCAGTATTTT. Amino acids: CASSIQRGSTDTQYF.

The V and J genes are TRBV7-6 and TRBJ2-5; D might be TRBD2 (5 bases). V was shortened by 0 bases and J by 4 bases, with 9 bases between the two germline ends. This CDR3 comprises 14 residues. CDR1 is SGHVS, CDR2 FNYEAQ, per germline. CDR3 coding DNA: TGTGCCAGCAGCTTAGCTCCTAGCCGAGAGACCCAGTACTTC. It is translated as CASSLAPSRETQYF.

This clonotype appeared a few times. J is TRBJ2-1 and V is TRBV7-2; TRBD2 is a possible D gene (6 bases). Germline loops: CDR1 SGHTA, CDR2 FQGNSA. Trimming cost V 5 bases and J 8 bases, with 19 bases left between them. This CDR3 region has 15 residues. The chain's CDR3 is CASSPSWGGHHEQFF. CDR3 bases: TGTGCCAGCAGCCCCTCGTGGGGAGGTCATCATGAGCAGTTCTTC.

The rearrangement links TRBV6-2 or TRBV6-3 to TRBJ1-2; D gene unclear. Trimming pared 6 bases from V and 3 bases from J, leaving 14 bases between. The CDR3 totals 14 residues. Germline V lookup: CDR1 MNHEY, CDR2 SVGEGT. CDR3 residues: CASRRERTDYGYTF. CDR3 DNA sequence: TGTGCCAGCAGGCGGGAGAGGACTGACTATGGCTACACCTTC.

The V gene is TRBV6-1, the J gene TRBJ1-2; 10 positions agree with TRBD1. Germline V lookup: CDR1 MNHNS, CDR2 SASEGT. V lost 9 bases and J lost 4; bases outside the gene matches: 11. There are 15 residues in the CDR3. CDR3 protein: CASSKKGQGIYGYTF. DNA for the CDR3: TGTGCCAGTTCGAAGAAGGGACAGGGGATCTATGGCTACACCTTC.

The chain is built from TRBV7-9 and TRBJ2-1, with TRBD1 matching 10 bases. The ends lost 3 bases at V and 6 bases at J; junction bases unmatched: 5. Germline CDR1 is SEHNR and CDR2 is FQNEAQ (reference sequence). The CDR3 is 15 amino acids. CDR3 DNA sequence: TGTGCCAGCAGCTTCCCGGACAGGGGGGGCAATGAGCAGTTCTTC. Protein: CASSFPDRGGNEQFF.

Only a few counts were recorded for this clonotype. The chain couples TRBV7-6 to TRBJ2-1, with D hard to call. The CDR3 loop spans 17 amino acids. CDR1 is SGHVS, CDR2 FNYEAQ, per germline. The V gene lost 4 bases and the J gene lost 8 bases, with 24 bases spanning the gap. The CDR3 reads CASSSTTPDPLRDEQFF. The CDR3 DNA follows: TGTGCCAGCAGCTCCACAACTCCGGACCCCCTAAGGGATGAGCAGTTCTTC.

The gene calls are TRBV7-9 and TRBJ2-1; 11 bases map to TRBD2. CDR1 is SEHNR, CDR2 FQNEAQ, per germline (reference sequence). This CDR3 has 18 residues. V gave up 2 bases and J gave up 7 bases; unmatched junction bases: 13. The DNA for the CDR3 is TGTGCCAGCAGCTTACCCCTGAGACTAGCGGGAACAGCGAATGAGCAGTTCTTC. It yields the protein CASSLPLRLAGTANEQFF.

V usage is TRBV10-3 and J usage is TRBJ2-1; 12 positions match TRBD2. J lost 0 bases, V lost 2 bases, and 5 bases had no gene match. Germline loops: CDR1 ENHRY, CDR2 SYGVKD. The CDR3 totals 18 residues. The CDR3 loop is CAISEGLAGTISYNEQFF. In DNA form, the CDR3 reads TGTGCCATCAGTGAGGGACTAGCGGGAACCATCTCCTACAATGAGCAGTTCTTC.

This clonotype turned up a few times. This rearrangement joins TRBV29-1 to TRBJ2-7; D is possibly TRBD1 or TRBD2 (6 bases each). Per germline, CDR1 SQVTM and CDR2 ANQGSEA. V lost 5 bases to trimming and J lost 2 bases, with 10 bases between them. The CDR3 is 12 amino acids. As DNA, the CDR3 is TGCAGCGTTCAGGAGGGGGCCTACGAGCAGTACTTC. Translation gives CSVQEGAYEQYF.

This chain links TRBV29-1 with TRBJ2-1; no clear D. The V gene lost 3 bases and the J gene lost 8 bases, with 11 bases spanning the gap. There are 12 residues in the CDR3. Per the germline V gene, CDR1 is SQVTM and CDR2 is ANQGSEA. The DNA of the CDR3 is TGCAGCGTTGACCTCAGTAGTGATGAGCAGTTCTTC. Its translation is CSVDLSSDEQFF.

This chain joins TRBV20-1 and TRBJ2-7; 9 positions agree with TRBD2. Trimming cost V 4 bases and J 4 bases; bases outside gene matches: 14. Germline V CDR1 and CDR2: DFQATT, SNEGSKA (reference sequence). The CDR3 length is 16 residues. CDR3: CSANRLIAGVYYEQYF. The DNA for the CDR3 is TGCAGTGCTAATCGCCTAATAGCGGGAGTCTATTACGAGCAGTACTTC.

The V and J genes are TRBV10-3 and TRBJ1-2; the D is unclear. The V gene lost 7 bases and the J gene lost 0 bases, with 12 bases spanning the gap. CDR1 and CDR2 from the germline V gene are ENHRY and SYGVKD. The CDR3 is 14 amino acids. DNA of the CDR3: TGTGCCATCACAGTTCAACCCACTAACTATGGCTACACCTTC. Protein: CAITVQPTNYGYTF.

The sample holds a few counts of this clonotype. The chain couples TRBV2 to TRBJ2-5; D is tentatively TRBD1 or TRBD2 (5 bases each). Deletions cut 6 bases from V and 3 bases from J, with 14 bases between. The CDR3 has 14 residues. The germline V gene encodes CDR1 SNHLY and CDR2 FYNNEI. This CDR3 is CASSLPGREETQYF. CDR3 in DNA: TGTGCCAGCAGCCTCCCGGGACGGGAAGAGACCCAGTACTTC.

The count of this clonotype is one. The chain uses TRBV10-3 and TRBJ1-2; D is undetermined. The CDR3 sequence is 13 residues long. Trimming cost V 2 bases and J 3 bases, with 7 bases left between them. The germline V gene has CDR1 ENHRY and CDR2 SYGVKD. In DNA, the CDR3 is TGTGCCATCAGTGAGGCCATGTACTATGGCTACACCTTC. Encoded protein: CAISEAMYYGYTF.